These T cell receptor beta chains were read from a single sample in a study of cytomegalovirus exposure and HLA in healthy donors. Measured with immunoSEQ multiplex PCR; TCRdb has only the in-frame clones, and not every one. Counted here are fewer than 110,000 clones, 65% to 85% occurring once; the ten biggest clones make up approximately 2.2%. The sequenced sample was PBMCs. The source is a man aged 25-40 years in good health and CMV-seronegative. CDR3s include the opening cysteine and the closing phenylalanine or tryptophan. D genes are given only for firm matches. Rows give clone size only sometimes, using once, few, many, or a class for an expanded clone.

v_call: TRBV5-1
clone_size: -
j_call: TRBJ2-7
d_call: TRBD1
cdr3_nt: TGCGCCAGCAGCTTGTCACCGGGACAGGGCGCCTACGAGCAGTACTTC
cdr3_aa: CASSLSPGQGAYEQYF

v_call: TRBV4-2
clone_size: -
j_call: TRBJ1-2
d_call: -
cdr3_nt: TGTGCCAGCAGGCAGGACGCGAGGGTCGTCTATGGCTACACCTTC
cdr3_aa: CASRQDARVVYGYTF

v_call: TRBV7-3
clone_size: -
j_call: TRBJ2-1
d_call: -
cdr3_nt: TGTGCCAGCAGCCAACTACTACGCCCCTACAATGAGCAGTTCTTC
cdr3_aa: CASSQLLRPYNEQFF

v_call: TRBV6-5
clone_size: -
j_call: TRBJ1-5
d_call: -
cdr3_nt: TGTGCCAGCAGTTACTCGGGGGGAAATCAGCCCCAGCATTTT
cdr3_aa: CASSYSGGNQPQHF

v_call: TRBV5-4
clone_size: -
j_call: TRBJ2-5
d_call: TRBD2
cdr3_nt: TGTGCCAGCAGCATACCTGGACTAGCGGGGCAAGAGACCCAGTACTTC
cdr3_aa: CASSIPGLAGQETQYF

v_call: TRBV5-4
clone_size: -
j_call: TRBJ2-2
d_call: -
cdr3_nt: TGTGCCAGCAGCTTAAGGGGGTCGAACACCGGGGAGCTGTTTTTT
cdr3_aa: CASSLRGSNTGELFF

v_call: TRBV14
clone_size: once
j_call: TRBJ2-7
d_call: TRBD2
cdr3_nt: TGTGCCAGCAGCCTACTAGCGGGGGCCTACGAGCAGTACTTC
cdr3_aa: CASSLLAGAYEQYF

v_call: TRBV28
clone_size: few
j_call: TRBJ1-1
d_call: TRBD1
cdr3_nt: TGTGCCAGCAGAGACAGGGTTAACACTGAAGCTTTCTTT
cdr3_aa: CASRDRVNTEAFF

v_call: TRBV11-2
clone_size: -
j_call: TRBJ2-3
d_call: -
cdr3_nt: TGTGCCAGCAGCTTATCGGCGGGGTGGGATACGCAGTATTTT
cdr3_aa: CASSLSAGWDTQYF

v_call: TRBV14
clone_size: -
j_call: TRBJ2-1
d_call: TRBD2
cdr3_nt: TGTGCCAGCAGCCGTACCGGGAGGAGTAGTTACAATGAGCAGTTCTTC
cdr3_aa: CASSRTGRSSYNEQFF

v_call: TRBV6-1
clone_size: -
j_call: TRBJ2-2
d_call: TRBD2
cdr3_nt: TGTGCCAGCAGTGAACTAGCGGGAGGCACCGGGGAGCTGTTTTTT
cdr3_aa: CASSELAGGTGELFF

v_call: TRBV14
clone_size: -
j_call: TRBJ2-4
d_call: -
cdr3_nt: TGTGCCAGCAGCCATAAACAGACTAAATATGGCATTCAGTACTTC
cdr3_aa: CASSHKQTKYGIQYF

v_call: TRBV4-1
clone_size: -
j_call: TRBJ1-2
d_call: -
cdr3_nt: TGCGCCAGCAGCGCGAACTATGGCTACACCTTC
cdr3_aa: CASSANYGYTF

v_call: TRBV4-1
clone_size: -
j_call: TRBJ2-2
d_call: TRBD2
cdr3_nt: TGCGCCAGCAGCCAAGATCCCCCGGGACTAGCGGGTACCGGGGAGCTGTTTTTT
cdr3_aa: CASSQDPPGLAGTGELFF

v_call: TRBV19
clone_size: -
j_call: TRBJ1-5
d_call: -
cdr3_nt: TGTGCCAGTAGTATTCGTTCTGGTCTGACGGCAGAGGGATGGAATCAGCCCCAGCATTTT
cdr3_aa: CASSIRSGLTAEGWNQPQHF

v_call: TRBV7-2
clone_size: -
j_call: TRBJ2-5
d_call: TRBD2
cdr3_nt: TGTGCCACCCAGGGCGGGGGGGTAGAGACCCAGTACTTC
cdr3_aa: CATQGGGVETQYF

v_call: TRBV5-4
clone_size: -
j_call: TRBJ2-2
d_call: -
cdr3_nt: TGTGCCAGCAGCTTCGGGGGCGGGGAGCTGTTTTTT
cdr3_aa: CASSFGGGELFF

v_call: TRBV2
clone_size: -
j_call: TRBJ1-5
d_call: -
cdr3_nt: TGTGCCAGCAGGCCATGGGGCCCAGGGGTTAGCAATCAGCCCCAGCATTTT
cdr3_aa: CASRPWGPGVSNQPQHF

v_call: TRBV6-1
clone_size: -
j_call: TRBJ1-2
d_call: -
cdr3_nt: TGTGCCAGCAGTGAAGGGCCAGGGGACGGCTACACCTTC
cdr3_aa: CASSEGPGDGYTF

v_call: TRBV9
clone_size: once
j_call: TRBJ1-1
d_call: -
cdr3_nt: TGTGCCAGCAGCGCCGGCGGGGGGGGAGCTGAAGCTTTCTTT
cdr3_aa: CASSAGGGGAEAFF

v_call: TRBV6-5
clone_size: -
j_call: TRBJ2-1
d_call: -
cdr3_nt: TGTGCCAGCAGCCCAGGAGGGCTCGGGATCGGTGAGCAGTTCTTC
cdr3_aa: CASSPGGLGIGEQFF

v_call: TRBV5-1
clone_size: -
j_call: TRBJ1-1
d_call: -
cdr3_nt: TGCGCCAGCAGCTGGGACCGGGGGGGCAGGGAAGCTTTCTTT
cdr3_aa: CASSWDRGGREAFF

v_call: TRBV30
clone_size: -
j_call: TRBJ1-1
d_call: TRBD1
cdr3_nt: TGTGCCTGGGGAGGACAGGGTGCGAGGGTGAACACTGAAGCTTTCTTT
cdr3_aa: CAWGGQGARVNTEAFF

v_call: TRBV29-1
clone_size: few
j_call: TRBJ1-2
d_call: TRBD1
cdr3_nt: TGCAGCGTTGGTCGTACGGGGACAGGGCCCTATGGCTACACCTTC
cdr3_aa: CSVGRTGTGPYGYTF

v_call: TRBV10-1
clone_size: -
j_call: TRBJ2-7
d_call: -
cdr3_nt: TGCGCCAGCAGTGAGTCGGGGGCGGCAGGCTACGAGCAGTACTTC
cdr3_aa: CASSESGAAGYEQYF

v_call: TRBV6-5
clone_size: -
j_call: TRBJ1-6
d_call: -
cdr3_nt: TGTGCCAGCAGTTACGGGCAGACCTCCTATAATTCACCCCTCCACTTT
cdr3_aa: CASSYGQTSYNSPLHF

v_call: TRBV9
clone_size: -
j_call: TRBJ2-3
d_call: TRBD2
cdr3_nt: TGTGCCAGCGGGGGAGCGGGAACGAGCACAGATACGCAGTATTTT
cdr3_aa: CASGGAGTSTDTQYF

v_call: TRBV6-5
clone_size: -
j_call: TRBJ2-5
d_call: -
cdr3_nt: TGTGCCAGCAGTGGGCGGGACGGCCCGGCCCAGTACTTC
cdr3_aa: CASSGRDGPAQYF

v_call: TRBV5-4
clone_size: -
j_call: TRBJ2-7
d_call: -
cdr3_nt: TGTGCCAGCAGCACAAACTACGAGCAGTACTTC
cdr3_aa: CASSTNYEQYF

v_call: TRBV6-4
clone_size: -
j_call: TRBJ2-1
d_call: -
cdr3_nt: TGTGCCAGCAGTGACGTCCCGGGGTACAATGAGCAGTTCTTC
cdr3_aa: CASSDVPGYNEQFF

v_call: TRBV11-2
clone_size: -
j_call: TRBJ2-3
d_call: -
cdr3_nt: TGTGCCAGCAGCTCACTGGGGGCAGGGAATACAGATACGCAGTATTTT
cdr3_aa: CASSSLGAGNTDTQYF

v_call: TRBV7-2
clone_size: -
j_call: TRBJ2-1
d_call: TRBD2
cdr3_nt: TGTGCCAGCAGCTTAGTAGTGTTTAGCGGGAGCCCCGGACCCAATGAGCAGTTCTTC
cdr3_aa: CASSLVVFSGSPGPNEQFF

v_call: TRBV6-6
clone_size: -
j_call: TRBJ2-5
d_call: -
cdr3_nt: TGTGCCAGCAGTTACTCTCGCGACCAAGAGACCCAGTACTTC
cdr3_aa: CASSYSRDQETQYF

v_call: TRBV11-2
clone_size: -
j_call: TRBJ2-1
d_call: -
cdr3_nt: TGTGCCAGCACCCTTTCTACGGCTAGCTCCTACAATGAGCAGTTCTTC
cdr3_aa: CASTLSTASSYNEQFF

v_call: TRBV6-4
clone_size: -
j_call: TRBJ2-7
d_call: -
cdr3_nt: TGTGCCAGCAGTGACTCGAGGCTCCCCCCTTACGAGCAGTACTTC
cdr3_aa: CASSDSRLPPYEQYF

v_call: TRBV7-2
clone_size: once
j_call: TRBJ2-7
d_call: -
cdr3_nt: TGTGCCAGCAGCTTAGCGCGCAGGTTTTACGAGCAGTACTTC
cdr3_aa: CASSLARRFYEQYF

v_call: TRBV2
clone_size: once
j_call: TRBJ1-5
d_call: -
cdr3_nt: TGTGCCAGCAGACCAGGGTCCATGAGCAATCAGCCCCAGCATTTT
cdr3_aa: CASRPGSMSNQPQHF